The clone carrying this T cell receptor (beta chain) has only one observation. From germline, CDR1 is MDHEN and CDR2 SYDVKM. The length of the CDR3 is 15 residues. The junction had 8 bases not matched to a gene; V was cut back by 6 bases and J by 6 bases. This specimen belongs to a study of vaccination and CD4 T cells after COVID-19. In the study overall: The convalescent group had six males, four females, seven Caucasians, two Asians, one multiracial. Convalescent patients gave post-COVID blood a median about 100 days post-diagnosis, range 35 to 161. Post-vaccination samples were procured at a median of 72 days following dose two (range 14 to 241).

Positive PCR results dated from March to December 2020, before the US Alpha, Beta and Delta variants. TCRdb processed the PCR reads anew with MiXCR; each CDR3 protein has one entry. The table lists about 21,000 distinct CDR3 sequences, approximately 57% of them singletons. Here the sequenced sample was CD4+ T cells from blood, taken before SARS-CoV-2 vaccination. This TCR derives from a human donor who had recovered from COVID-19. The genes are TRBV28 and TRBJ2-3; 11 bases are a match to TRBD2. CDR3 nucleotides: TGTGCCAGCAGCTGGACTAGCGGGCAGACTGATACGCAGTATTTT. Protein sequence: CASSWTSGQTDTQYF.